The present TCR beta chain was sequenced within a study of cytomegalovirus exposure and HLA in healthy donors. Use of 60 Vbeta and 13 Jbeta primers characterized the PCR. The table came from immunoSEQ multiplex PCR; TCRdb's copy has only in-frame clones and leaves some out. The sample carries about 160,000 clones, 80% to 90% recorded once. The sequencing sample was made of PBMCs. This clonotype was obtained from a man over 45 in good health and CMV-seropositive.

The CDR3 nucleotides are TGTGCCAGCAAGAATCCGGGACAGAGGGAAAAACTGTTTTTT. It translates to CASKNPGQREKLFF. The chain couples TRBV6-5 to TRBJ1-4, with TRBD1 identical over 7 bases. Germline V gene data show CDR1 as MNHEY and CDR2 as SVGAGI. V shed 7 bases and J 8 bases; nucleotides not matched to a gene: 10. The CDR3 has 14 residues.